This T cell receptor (beta chain) was sequenced for a study of cytomegalovirus exposure and HLA in healthy donors (dated by TCRdb to about 2017). For the study in its entirety: In an earlier analysis of approximately 500 of the donors, under 300 Gb of sequence data and approximately 120 million unique TCR beta sequences from roughly 190 million T cells were reported. In an earlier analysis of roughly 540 of the donors, high-throughput TCR beta sequencing was used to judge whether each TCR beta V gene segment behaved as functional or pseudogenic. To predict cytomegalovirus infection status, the study brought together high-throughput TCR immunosequencing, statistical association of individual TCRs with disease status, and machine learning. All discovery cohort repertoires had been generated using a single sequencing platform. The T cell repertoires of 670 or so subjects were profiled by immunosequencing and related to cytomegalovirus serostatus. Because of strong linkage in the cohort, four to six DR-DQ haplotypes were treated as single units for association and clustering. Donor age, sex, ethnicity and CMV serostatus were compiled together with the repertoire data. A later genetic analysis took genome-wide SNP genotypes for 398 of the 666 donors and used that subset as a discovery cohort. In addition to the first cohort of roughly 700 subjects, a separate validation cohort of around 110 different subjects was used. The later analysis used no new phenotypic data to find candidate immune exposures, relying instead on TCR beta sequences and their occurrence across donors. About 330 gigabases of sequencing data and around 85 million unique TCR sequences made up an early release that covered 500 to 650 HLA-typed donors. Among 300 to 500 genotyped donors of the cohort, an average of around 250,000 unique TCR beta nucleotide sequences was sequenced per donor, of which 15% to 20% were non-productive. Among the roughly 380 genotyped donors, roughly 80% belonged to the genetic ancestry cluster associated with self-reported Caucasian donors. A later analysis re-examined previously published TCR beta repertoires from around 670 donors and added high-resolution HLA genotyping to investigate patterns of TCR occurrence. The study aimed to test whether signatures of past pathogen exposure could be identified by cataloging public T cell receptors. Typing coverage differed by locus: A, B, C, DRB1 and DQB1 were typed in about 629-630 donors, DQA1 in approximately 520, DPA1 in roughly 590, and DPB1 in 400 to 490. HLA typing included class I and class II loci at four-digit resolution.

In total, more than 500 healthy bone marrow donors made up the cohort. All cohort members were sampled while nominally healthy, although unrecorded immune exposures were likely present. The donor was CMV seronegative and was included in the group of a few hundred seronegative cohort members. Every donor gave a peripheral blood sample, and the peripheral blood mononuclear cells from that sample were used for TCR beta sequencing. The Qiagen DNeasy Blood Extraction Kit was used to extract genomic DNA from the blood cell samples. The library was built by means of the immunoSEQ multiplex PCR assay. For the multiplex PCR, a mixture combining 60 forward primers for TCR Vbeta segments and 13 reverse primers for TCR Jbeta segments was used. The CDR3 region of rearranged TCR beta genes was amplified from genomic DNA by a multiplex PCR assay. The amplified TCR beta libraries were sequenced on the Illumina HiSeq System as 87-base-pair reads. Concerning the study's data processing: A later analysis counted some 80 million unique TCR beta chains across the 666 repertoires, and some 11 million of these chains were shared by at least two donors. Raw reads were error-corrected and collapsed into unique sequences with a nearest-neighbor algorithm that merged closely related sequences to remove PCR and sequencing errors. CDR3 sequences were aligned to IMGT reference sequences to assign V, D and J gene segments. Each retained sequence needed at least a six-nucleotide match to both a V gene segment and a J gene segment. A rearrangement was called productive if the CDR3 had no stop codons and remained in frame with V and J, and every other rearrangement was called non-productive. Following IMGT convention, CDR3 was defined as the stretch from the second conserved V-encoded cysteine to the conserved J-encoded phenylalanine. The earlier analysis of about 640 of the donors excluded any sequence lacking an unambiguous match to a single V gene segment. In an earlier analysis of some 590 of the donors, a V segment was called functional when productive rearrangements were above 56.7%, and segregating when the standard deviation between donors exceeded 5%. A statistical classification framework was developed to diagnose cytomegalovirus status using the catalog of TCR beta chain sequences. A later analysis assigned V and J genes by comparing TCR nucleotide sequences with IMGT/GENE-DB human TR gene sequences. A later analysis assigned CDR3 sequences and most-parsimonious VDJ recombination scenarios with the TCRdist pipeline. In a later analysis, every TCR beta chain was defined by the combination of its CDR3 amino acid sequence and its V-gene family, and reads without a unique V-gene family were dropped. To address suspected cross-contamination and a sequencing artifact, a later analysis removed around 600 highly shared, low-generation-probability nucleotide sequences. For each public chain, a later analysis derived a clonal expansion index from normalized ranks of inferred template counts within each repertoire. A later analysis computed generation probabilities with a VDJ recombination model fitted to out-of-frame rearrangements, and checked the results against IGoR. In a later analysis, hypergeometric tests were used to score TCR-TCR, TCR-HLA and TCR-CMV co-occurrence, with a repertoire-size bias correction applied to TCR pairs. In a later analysis, false discovery rates were estimated by permuting HLA or CMV assignments 20 times. In a later analysis, co-occurring TCRs were grouped using DBSCAN, and TCRdist sequence similarity was added for clustering within HLA-allele-positive subsets. For co-occurrence clustering, repertoires with fewer than 30,000 or more than 120,000 public chains were excluded, along with five or six repertoires with anomalous nucleotide sharing. TCRdb took over this immuneACCESS table, retaining in-frame rearrangements with V and J assigned. Such tables are incomplete; in checked studies, under half of the missing clones stem from an unresolved V gene, and the remainder is unexplained. That table supplies the V and J calls and clone size; D and trimming were determined from the DNA. The sample table holds 65,000 to 100,000 clones, of which more than 60% were seen once. Jointly, the top ten make up around 2% of the sample.

What the work shows at the level of the full study, not this receptor alone: When HLA alleles, especially DR and DQ, strongly co-occurred, attributing TCR associations to individual alleles was difficult. The only immune exposure information available for the cohort was CMV serostatus. In a later analysis, several top co-occurrence clusters were reported to appear linked to parvovirus B19, influenza, CMV and Epstein-Barr virus. A further reported finding was that TCR beta sequences accurately predicted the HLA-A and HLA-B alleles for most subjects in the first cohort. Because counts were too low, 15 to 20 rarely observed V segments, including chromosome 9 orphons, were excluded from the earlier analysis of some 540 of the donors. In this cohort, only TCR beta chains were sequenced, and detectable features were limited by the absence of alpha or paired-chain data. At a false discovery rate of 0.05, a later analysis linked 16,951 TCR beta sequences to specific HLA alleles. Compared with equally common non-associated chains, HLA-associated TCR beta chains in a later analysis were more clonally expanded and had lower generation probabilities. Correlated functional status among segregating V segments might reflect linkage disequilibrium, but an unknown experimental factor could not be ruled out. Presence/absence analyses assumed roughly uniform sequencing depth across donors, an assumption that may not hold. Cytomegalovirus status was reported to be diagnosed by the classifier with high specificity and sensitivity in both the original and validation cohorts. A later analysis found that most CMV-associated TCR beta chains appeared HLA-restricted, with HLA associations seemingly driven largely by CMV exposure. An earlier analysis of approximately 590 of the donors showed that most TCR beta V segments appeared in productive rearrangements either about 87% or about 30% of the time, which broadly matched IMGT annotations. It was suggested by the authors that the approach could potentially be generalized to other disease states and immunological phenotypes. Most TCR sequences were observed very rarely across donors, whereas some public TCRs were present in many individuals. Because HLA typing was unavailable for some donors at each locus, only the typed subset was used in association tests. In a later genetic analysis, a missense DCLRE1C variant was associated with V-gene and J-gene trimming of TCR beta chains, and the association was replicated in an independent cohort. Some IMGT-functional V segments, including TRBV6-2 and TRBV6-3, could not be told apart with the 87-base-pair reads, so those segments were excluded. A few of the identified cytomegalovirus-associated TCR beta chains were confirmed in vitro to be specific for cytomegalovirus antigens. In a later analysis, TCR association rates were found to vary across HLA loci, with the most associated TCRs seen for DRB1 alleles and the fewest for HLA-C alleles. Compared with the roughly 670-donor mean, donors in an Asian-associated ancestry cluster had fewer N-insertions in productive TCRs, according to a later genetic analysis. The study listed 170 or so TCR beta chains as associated with cytomegalovirus. A group of highly shared sequence variants was considered likely to be a technical artifact of the sequencing pipeline.

As regards this clone: Its antigen remains unidentified. No much larger clonotype is one base removed from it; base qualities were not supplied.

V is cut by 6 bases and J by 6 bases, and the space between the germline ends is 14 bases. The CDR3 numbers 13 residues from cysteine through phenylalanine. Only the CDR3 DNA stays, 39 bases, in frame from base 1. From a lookup of the germline V gene, CDR1 and CDR2 are MNHEY and SVGAGI. The sequencing input was PBMCs. This TCR came from a man aged 40-50 years in good health and CMV-seronegative. The chain couples TRBV6-5 to TRBJ1-1, and TRBD1 may be the D gene, going by 5 matching bases. The CDR3 reads CASRRPGSAEAFF. The sequence in DNA is TGTGCCAGCAGACGCCCAGGGTCGGCTGAAGCTTTCTTT.